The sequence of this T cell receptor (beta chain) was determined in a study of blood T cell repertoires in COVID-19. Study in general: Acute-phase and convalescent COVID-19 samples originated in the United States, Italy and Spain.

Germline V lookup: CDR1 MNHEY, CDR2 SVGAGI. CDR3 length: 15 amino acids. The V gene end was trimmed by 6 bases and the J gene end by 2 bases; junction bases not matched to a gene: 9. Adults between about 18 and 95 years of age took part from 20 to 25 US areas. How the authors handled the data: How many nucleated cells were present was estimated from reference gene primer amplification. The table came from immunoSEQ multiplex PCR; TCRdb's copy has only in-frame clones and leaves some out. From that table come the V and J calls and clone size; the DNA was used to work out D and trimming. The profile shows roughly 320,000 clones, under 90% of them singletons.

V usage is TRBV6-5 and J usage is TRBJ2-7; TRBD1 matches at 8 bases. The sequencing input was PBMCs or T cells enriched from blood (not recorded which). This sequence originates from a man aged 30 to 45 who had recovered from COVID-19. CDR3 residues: CASRPGQGFAYEQYF. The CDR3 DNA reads TGTGCCAGCAGGCCCGGACAGGGATTCGCCTACGAGCAGTACTTC.